These T cell receptor beta chains were read from a single sample in a study of blood T cell repertoires in COVID-19. The protocol was immunoSEQ multiplex PCR, while the TCRdb copy is restricted to in-frame clones and leaves out a portion. Among 35,000 to 50,000 clones, approximately 88% were seen once, and the ten largest hold 1% to 1.5%. The source material was peripheral blood. The receptors here all came from a woman aged 40 to 50 with acute or convalescent COVID-19. The conserved cysteine and the conserved F or W are not part of the CDR3 here. A D gene is named only where the DNA matches it firmly.

d_gene: -
v_gene: TRBV6-5
j_gene: TRBJ1-5
CDR3aa: ASSNRVSQPQH

d_gene: -
v_gene: TRBV7-7
j_gene: TRBJ2-5
CDR3aa: ASSPLGQQETQY

d_gene: TRBD2
v_gene: TRBV19
j_gene: TRBJ2-3
CDR3aa: ASSRTSGGVTDTQY

d_gene: -
v_gene: TRBV2
j_gene: TRBJ1-5
CDR3aa: ASTLRQGNQPQH

d_gene: -
v_gene: TRBV12-3/TRBV12-4
j_gene: TRBJ2-7
CDR3aa: ASSASRYEQY

d_gene: -
v_gene: TRBV6-2/TRBV6-3
j_gene: TRBJ2-6
CDR3aa: ASSPSGSGANVLT

d_gene: TRBD2
v_gene: TRBV3-1/TRBV3-2
j_gene: TRBJ2-1
CDR3aa: ASSLGLASYNEQF

d_gene: -
v_gene: TRBV3-1/TRBV3-2
j_gene: TRBJ1-1
CDR3aa: ASSPYVNTEAF

d_gene: TRBD1
v_gene: TRBV2
j_gene: TRBJ2-5
CDR3aa: ASSERTGGTGVETQY

d_gene: -
v_gene: TRBV7-2
j_gene: TRBJ2-3
CDR3aa: ASSSTAGADTQY

d_gene: TRBD2
v_gene: TRBV28
j_gene: TRBJ2-7
CDR3aa: ASTAPGLETYEQY

d_gene: -
v_gene: TRBV7-9
j_gene: TRBJ1-1
CDR3aa: ASSLSSGNTEAF

d_gene: -
v_gene: TRBV27
j_gene: TRBJ1-1
CDR3aa: ASSFTGRGAEAF

d_gene: -
v_gene: TRBV4-1
j_gene: TRBJ2-1
CDR3aa: ASSQDQGLSLSYNEQF

d_gene: -
v_gene: TRBV6-4
j_gene: TRBJ2-7
CDR3aa: ASSDSMQDPPPEQY

d_gene: -
v_gene: TRBV28
j_gene: TRBJ2-2
CDR3aa: ASSSGNTGELF

d_gene: -
v_gene: TRBV28
j_gene: TRBJ1-1
CDR3aa: ASLPRGMSTEAF

d_gene: -
v_gene: TRBV6-5
j_gene: TRBJ2-6
CDR3aa: ASSYRGSGANVLT

d_gene: -
v_gene: TRBV11-2
j_gene: TRBJ1-6
CDR3aa: ASRAQGTISPLH

d_gene: TRBD1
v_gene: TRBV20-1
j_gene: TRBJ2-7
CDR3aa: SASYRTGDEQY

d_gene: -
v_gene: TRBV7-3
j_gene: TRBJ2-3
CDR3aa: ASSLGSTSTDTQY